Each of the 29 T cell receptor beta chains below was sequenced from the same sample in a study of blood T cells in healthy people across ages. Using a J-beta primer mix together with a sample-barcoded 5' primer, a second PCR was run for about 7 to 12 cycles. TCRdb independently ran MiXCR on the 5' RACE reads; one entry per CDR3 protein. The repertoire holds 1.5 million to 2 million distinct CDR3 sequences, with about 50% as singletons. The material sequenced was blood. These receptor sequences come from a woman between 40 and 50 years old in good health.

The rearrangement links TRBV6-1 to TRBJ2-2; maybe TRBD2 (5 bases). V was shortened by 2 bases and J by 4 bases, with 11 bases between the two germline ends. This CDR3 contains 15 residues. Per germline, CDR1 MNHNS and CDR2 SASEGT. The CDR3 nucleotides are TGTGCCAGCAGTGAAAGGCCCGGAGGCACCGGGGAGCTGTTTTTT. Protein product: CASSERPGGTGELFF.

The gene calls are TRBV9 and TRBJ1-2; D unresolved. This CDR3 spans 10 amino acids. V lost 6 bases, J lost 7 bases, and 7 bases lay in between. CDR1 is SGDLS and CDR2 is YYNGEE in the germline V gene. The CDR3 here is CASKGGGYTF. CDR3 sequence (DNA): TGTGCCAGCAAGGGAGGTGGCTACACCTTC.

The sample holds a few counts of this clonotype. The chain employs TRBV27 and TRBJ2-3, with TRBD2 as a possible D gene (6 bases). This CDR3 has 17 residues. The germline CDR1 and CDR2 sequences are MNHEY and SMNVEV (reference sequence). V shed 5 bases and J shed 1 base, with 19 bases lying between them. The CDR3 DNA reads TGTGCCAGCAGTCCGCAACTAGCCGGGTCGGGCACAGATACGCAGTATTTT. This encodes CASSPQLAGSGTDTQYF.

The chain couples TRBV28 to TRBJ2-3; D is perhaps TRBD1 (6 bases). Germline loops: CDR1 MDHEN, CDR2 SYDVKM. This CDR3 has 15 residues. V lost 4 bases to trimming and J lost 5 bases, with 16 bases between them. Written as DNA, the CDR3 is TGTGCCAGCAGTTCCCCGGAACAGGGCCTAGATACGCAGTATTTT. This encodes CASSSPEQGLDTQYF.

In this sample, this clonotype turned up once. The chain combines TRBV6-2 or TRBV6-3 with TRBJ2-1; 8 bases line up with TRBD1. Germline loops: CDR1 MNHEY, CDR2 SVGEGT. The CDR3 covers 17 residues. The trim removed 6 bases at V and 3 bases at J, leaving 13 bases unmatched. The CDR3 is CASSSLSTGDIYNEQFF. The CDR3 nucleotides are TGTGCCAGCAGCTCACTCTCGACAGGGGATATCTACAATGAGCAGTTCTTC.

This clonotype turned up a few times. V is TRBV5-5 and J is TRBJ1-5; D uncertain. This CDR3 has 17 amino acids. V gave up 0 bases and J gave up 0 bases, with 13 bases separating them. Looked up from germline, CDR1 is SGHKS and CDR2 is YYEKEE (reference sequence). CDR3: CASSLDRTGSSNQPQHF. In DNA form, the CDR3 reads TGTGCCAGCAGCTTGGACCGGACGGGAAGTAGCAATCAGCCCCAGCATTTT.

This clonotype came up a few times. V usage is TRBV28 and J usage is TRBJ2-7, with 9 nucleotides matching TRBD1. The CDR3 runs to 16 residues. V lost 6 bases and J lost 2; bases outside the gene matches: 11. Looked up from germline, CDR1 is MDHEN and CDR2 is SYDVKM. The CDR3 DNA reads TGTGCCAGCAGCCTATTCCCGGGACAGGGAGCCTACGAGCAGTACTTC. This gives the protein CASSLFPGQGAYEQYF.

This CDR3 reads CSARKAGQETQYF. CDR3 bases: TGCAGTGCTAGAAAAGCGGGCCAAGAGACCCAGTACTTC. This sequence joins TRBV20-1 and TRBJ2-5, with D maybe TRBD2 (6 bases). With 2 bases removed from V and 1 base from J, the gap between germline ends came to 8 bases. CDR3 length: 13 amino acids. The germline CDR1 and CDR2 sequences are DFQATT and SNEGSKA (reference sequence).

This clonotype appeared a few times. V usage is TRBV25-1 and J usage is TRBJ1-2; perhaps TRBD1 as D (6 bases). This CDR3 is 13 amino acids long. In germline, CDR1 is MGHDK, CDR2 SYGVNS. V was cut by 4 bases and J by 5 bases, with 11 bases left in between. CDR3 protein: CASSAGARYGYTF. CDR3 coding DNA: TGTGCCAGCAGTGCAGGGGCTCGGTATGGCTACACCTTC.

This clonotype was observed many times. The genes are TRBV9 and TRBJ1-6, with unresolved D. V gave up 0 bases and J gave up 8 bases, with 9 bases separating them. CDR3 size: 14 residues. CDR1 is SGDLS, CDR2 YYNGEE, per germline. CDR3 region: CASSVGGFDSPLHF. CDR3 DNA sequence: TGTGCCAGCAGCGTAGGGGGTTTCGATTCACCCCTCCACTTT.

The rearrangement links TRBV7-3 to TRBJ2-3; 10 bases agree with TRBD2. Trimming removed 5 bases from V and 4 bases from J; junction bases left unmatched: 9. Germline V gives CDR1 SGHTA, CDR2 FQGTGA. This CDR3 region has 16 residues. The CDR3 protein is CASSPELAGSPDTQYF. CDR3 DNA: TGTGCCAGCAGCCCAGAACTAGCGGGGAGTCCAGATACGCAGTATTTT. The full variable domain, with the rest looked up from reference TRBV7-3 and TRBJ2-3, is GAGVSQTPSNKVTEKGKYVELRCDPISGHTALYWYRQSLGQGPEFLIYFQGTGAADDSGLPNDRFFAVRPEGSVSTLKIQRTERGDSAVYLCASSPELAGSPDTQYFGPGTRLTVL.

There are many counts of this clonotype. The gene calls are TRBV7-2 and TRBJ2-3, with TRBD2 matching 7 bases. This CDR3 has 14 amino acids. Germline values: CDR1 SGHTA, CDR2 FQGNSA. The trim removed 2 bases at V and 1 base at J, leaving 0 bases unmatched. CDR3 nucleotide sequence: TGTGCCAGCAGCTTAAGCGGGGGCACAGATACGCAGTATTTT. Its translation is CASSLSGGTDTQYF.

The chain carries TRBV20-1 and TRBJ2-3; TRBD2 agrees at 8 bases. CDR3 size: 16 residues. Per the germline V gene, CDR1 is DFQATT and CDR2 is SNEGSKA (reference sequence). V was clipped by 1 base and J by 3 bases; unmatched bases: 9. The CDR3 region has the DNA TGCAGTGCTAGAGGTTCCGGGGGGGTCGGAACAGATACGCAGTATTTT. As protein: CSARGSGGVGTDTQYF.

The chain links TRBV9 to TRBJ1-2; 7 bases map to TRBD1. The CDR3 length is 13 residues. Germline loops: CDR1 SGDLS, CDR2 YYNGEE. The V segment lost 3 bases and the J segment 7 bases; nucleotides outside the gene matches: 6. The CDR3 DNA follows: TGTGCCAGCAGCGCGGACAGGTTTCGTGGCTACACCTTC. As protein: CASSADRFRGYTF.

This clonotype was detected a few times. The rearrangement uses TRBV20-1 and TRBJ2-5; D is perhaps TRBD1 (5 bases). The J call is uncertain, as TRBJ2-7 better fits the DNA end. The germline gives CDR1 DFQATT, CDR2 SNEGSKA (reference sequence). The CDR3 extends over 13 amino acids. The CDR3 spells CSASPQASYEQYF. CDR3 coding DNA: TGCAGTGCTAGCCCACAGGCCTCCTACGAGCAGTACTTC.

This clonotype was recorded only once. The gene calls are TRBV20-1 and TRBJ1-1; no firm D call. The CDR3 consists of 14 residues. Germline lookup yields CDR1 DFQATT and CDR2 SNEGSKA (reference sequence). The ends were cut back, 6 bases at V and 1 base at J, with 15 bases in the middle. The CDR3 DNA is TGCAGTGCCCCGATAAGGCCAGCGAACACTGAAGCTTTCTTT. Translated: CSAPIRPANTEAFF.

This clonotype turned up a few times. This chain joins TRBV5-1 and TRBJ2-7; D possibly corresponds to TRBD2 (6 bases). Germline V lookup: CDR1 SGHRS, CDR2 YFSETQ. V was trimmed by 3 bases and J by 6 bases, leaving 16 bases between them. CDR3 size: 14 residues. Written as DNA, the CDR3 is TGCGCCAGCAGCTCGGGACTCCCCCCGGTCGAGCAGTACTTC. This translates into CASSSGLPPVEQYF.

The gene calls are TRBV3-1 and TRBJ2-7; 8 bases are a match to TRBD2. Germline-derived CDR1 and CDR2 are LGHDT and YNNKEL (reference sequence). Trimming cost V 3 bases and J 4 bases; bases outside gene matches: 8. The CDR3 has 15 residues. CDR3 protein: CASSQGGTSRYEQYF. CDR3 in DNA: TGTGCCAGCAGCCAGGGAGGGACTAGTCGATACGAGCAGTACTTC.

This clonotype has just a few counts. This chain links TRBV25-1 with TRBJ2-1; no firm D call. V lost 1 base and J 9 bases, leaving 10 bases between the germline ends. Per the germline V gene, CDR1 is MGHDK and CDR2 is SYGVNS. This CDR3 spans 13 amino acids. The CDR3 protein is CASSESVLIEQFF. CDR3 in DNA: TGTGCCAGCAGTGAATCCGTACTGATTGAGCAGTTCTTC.

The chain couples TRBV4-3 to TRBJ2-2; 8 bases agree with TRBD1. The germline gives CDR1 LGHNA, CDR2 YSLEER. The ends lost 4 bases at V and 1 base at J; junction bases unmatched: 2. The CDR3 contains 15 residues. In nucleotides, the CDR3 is TGCGCCAGCAGCCGGGACAGGATGAACACCGGGGAGCTGTTTTTT. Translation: CASSRDRMNTGELFF.

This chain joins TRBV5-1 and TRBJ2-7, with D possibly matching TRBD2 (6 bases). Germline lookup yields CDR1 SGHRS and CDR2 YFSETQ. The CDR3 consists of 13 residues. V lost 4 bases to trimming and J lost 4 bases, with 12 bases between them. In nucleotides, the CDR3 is TGCGCCAGCAGCGTGCGGGACCCTTACGAGCAGTACTTC. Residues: CASSVRDPYEQYF. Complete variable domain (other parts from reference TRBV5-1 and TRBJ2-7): KAGVTQTPRYLIKTRGQQVTLSCSPISGHRSVSWYQQTPGQGLQFLFEYFSETQRNKGNFPGRFSGRQFSNSRSEMNVSTLELGDSALYLCASSVRDPYEQYFGPGTRLTVT.

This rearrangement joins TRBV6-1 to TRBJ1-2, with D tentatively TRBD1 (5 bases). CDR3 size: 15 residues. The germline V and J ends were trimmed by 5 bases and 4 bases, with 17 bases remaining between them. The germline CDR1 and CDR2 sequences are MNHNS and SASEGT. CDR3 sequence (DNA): TGTGCCAGCAGTCCCCGGGACGGCGTAGCCTATGGCTACACCTTC. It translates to CASSPRDGVAYGYTF.

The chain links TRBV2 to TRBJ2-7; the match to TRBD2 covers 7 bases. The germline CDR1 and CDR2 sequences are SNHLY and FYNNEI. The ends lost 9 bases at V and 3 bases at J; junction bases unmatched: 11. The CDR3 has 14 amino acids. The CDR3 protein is CASITVPGGYEQYF. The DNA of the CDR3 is TGTGCCAGTATCACCGTGCCGGGGGGCTACGAGCAGTACTTC.

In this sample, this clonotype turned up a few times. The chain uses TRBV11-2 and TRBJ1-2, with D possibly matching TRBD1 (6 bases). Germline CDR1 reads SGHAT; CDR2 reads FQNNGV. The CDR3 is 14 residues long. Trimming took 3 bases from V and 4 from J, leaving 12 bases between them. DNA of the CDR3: TGTGCCAGCAGCTTTAACAGGGTCGGCTATGGCTACACCTTC. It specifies CASSFNRVGYGYTF.

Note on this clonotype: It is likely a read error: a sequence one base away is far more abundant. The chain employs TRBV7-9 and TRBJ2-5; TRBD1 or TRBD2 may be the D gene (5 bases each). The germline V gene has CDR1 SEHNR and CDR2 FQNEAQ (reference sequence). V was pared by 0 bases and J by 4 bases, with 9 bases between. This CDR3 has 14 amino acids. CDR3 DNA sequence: TGTGCCAGCAGCTTAGCGGGGGTCCCAGAGACCCAGTACTTC. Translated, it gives CASSLAGVPETQYF. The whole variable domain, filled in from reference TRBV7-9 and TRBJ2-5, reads DTGVSQNPRHKITKRGQNVTFRCDPISEHNRLYWYRQTLGQGPEFLTYFQNEAQLEKSRLLSDRFSAERPKGSFSTLEIQRTEQGDSAMYLCASSLAGVPETQYFGPGTRLLVL.

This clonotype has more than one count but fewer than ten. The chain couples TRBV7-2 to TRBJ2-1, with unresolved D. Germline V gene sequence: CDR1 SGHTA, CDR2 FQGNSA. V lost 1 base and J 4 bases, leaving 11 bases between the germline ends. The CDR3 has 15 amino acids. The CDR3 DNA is TGTGCCAGCAGCTTAGAGGGTAACGGATACAATGAGCAGTTCTTC. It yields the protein CASSLEGNGYNEQFF.

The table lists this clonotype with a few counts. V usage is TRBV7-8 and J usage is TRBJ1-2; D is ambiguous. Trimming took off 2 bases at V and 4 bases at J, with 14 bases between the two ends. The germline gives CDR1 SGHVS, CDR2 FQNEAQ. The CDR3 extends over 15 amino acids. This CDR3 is CASSLSSPDLYGYTF. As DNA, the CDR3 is TGTGCCAGCAGCTTAAGTTCCCCGGATCTCTATGGCTACACCTTC.

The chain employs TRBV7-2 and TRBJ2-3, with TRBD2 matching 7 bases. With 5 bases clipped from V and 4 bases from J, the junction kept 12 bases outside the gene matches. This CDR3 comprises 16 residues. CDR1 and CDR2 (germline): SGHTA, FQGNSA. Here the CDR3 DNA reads TGTGCCAGCAGCCCACTAGGGGCTAGCGGAGCAGATACGCAGTATTTT. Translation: CASSPLGASGADTQYF. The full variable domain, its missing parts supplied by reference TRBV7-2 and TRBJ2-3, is GAGVSQSPSNKVTEKGKDVELRCDPISGHTALYWYRQSLGQGLEFLIYFQGNSAPDKSGLPSDRFSAERTGGSVSTLTIQRTQQEDSAVYLCASSPLGASGADTQYFGPGTRLTVL.

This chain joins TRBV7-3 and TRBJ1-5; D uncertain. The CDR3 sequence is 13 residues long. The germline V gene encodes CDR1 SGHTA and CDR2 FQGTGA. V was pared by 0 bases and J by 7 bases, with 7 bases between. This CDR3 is CASSLTRGQPQHF. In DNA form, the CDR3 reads TGTGCCAGCAGCTTAACCCGCGGCCAGCCCCAGCATTTT.